This entry concerns a single T cell receptor beta chain. The sample holds a few counts of this clonotype. Its specific antigen is unknown. Qualities for individual bases were not recorded, and no much larger clone is one base off. The source of the sample is a study of identical twins (dated by TCRdb to between 2015 and 2016). Turning to the overall study: To test whether fetal clonotypes persist, this study deep-sequenced TCR alpha and beta repertoires from monozygotic twins, from unrelated adults of various ages, and from cord blood. To rule out contamination, the twin experiments were replicated at different times with different library preparation protocols. Study-level results and caveats: Invariant T cells such as MAIT and iNKT could partly confound zero-insertion analyses, although diverse VJ usage argued against such confounding for most clonotypes. Fewer insertions were carried by abundant cord blood beta clonotypes; a weaker similar trend was observed in young adult naive repertoires, while no such trend was observed in memory repertoires. Compared with coincidental sharing between unrelated individuals, an excess of low generation-probability sequences was observed among out-of-frame TCR alpha sequences shared between twins. Excess twin sharing in beta out-of-frame sequences was weaker because fewer shared sequences lowered the signal-to-noise ratio. Because the same donors could not be followed over many years, conclusions were based on cross-sectional statistical analysis. Out-of-frame TCR alpha sharing in monozygotic twins was systematically underestimated by recombination models, whereas sharing between unrelated individuals was in agreement with the recombination models.

Library generation was performed with 5' RACE. The sequencer listed for this sample is Illumina HiSeq 2000. Template switching added a universal primer binding site, and the final cDNA carried a unique molecular identifier that allowed TCR cDNA molecules to be counted accurately. Specific primers in the conserved constant-segment region were used to synthesize first-strand cDNA for the TCR alpha and beta chains. To control for contamination, every cDNA library was double barcoded, receiving both a SMART-Mk sample barcode and Illumina barcodes. TruSeq adapter sequences, together with Illumina sample barcodes, were added in two successive PCR steps. The Illumina HiSeq platform was used with custom primers to sequence TCR alpha and beta cDNA libraries. The source study handled its data this way. MiGEC processed the raw reads to extract unique molecular identifiers, while MiXCR was used to determine the CDR3 positions. Recombination models were inferred per individual with the repgenHMM and IGoR tools using an EM algorithm. Shared clonotypes were analyzed with the tcR package in R, and sharing was normalized by the product of cloneset sizes. To study raw recombination free of thymic and clonal selection effects, out-of-frame nonproductive sequences were analyzed. Clones were called with MiXCR by TCRdb after fastp trimmed the public reads at Q25, and only in-frame beta chains were retained. Records with the same CDR3 protein are collapsed into one entry carrying the most frequent genes and DNA. Clone size and V and J calls follow TCRdb, not the original study. In this sample the table shows some 730,000 distinct CDR3 sequences, about 20% of which occur a single time. The top ten clones comprise about an eighth of the sample.

Every donor in the study was a healthy Caucasian. Three pairs of female monozygotic twins, all aged about 18 to 30 years, made up the twin cohort. RNA for TCR libraries was isolated from peripheral blood mononuclear cells. Another study also made use of these data, one on T cells expressing NK-cell markers. As the second publication notes: Three sorted T-cell subsets (CD3+CD56+NKG2C+, CD3+CD56+NKG2C- and CD3+CD56-NKG2C+) from 7 to 9 donors had their TCR beta-chain repertoires profiled. Among the eight sequenced donors, seven were HCMV-seropositive and one was HCMV-seronegative. In several experiments an anti-gammadeltaTCR antibody was added to restrict sorting to alphabetaTCR-expressing T cells. In about six donors, the dominant CD3+CD56+NKG2C+ clonotypes were found to rank among the top 10 CD8+ clonotypes and to make up about 1.0-7.5% of CD8+ T cells. Those dominant clonotypes were again the most abundant among CD3+CD56-NKG2C+ cells in four donors, at roughly 25-60.1%. Whether the expanded NKG2C-expressing T cell clones were specific for HCMV antigens remained unclear. The study sequenced eight donors, all healthy volunteers chosen at random: three men and five women. A commercial ELISA kit detecting HCMV-specific IgG in serum was used to determine HCMV serostatus. For roughly 6 donors, bulk peripheral blood T-cell repertoires were also sequenced from unsorted PBMC. MIGEC was used to demultiplex reads and group reads by UMI, and MiTCR was used to assemble and quantify clonotypes. To exclude erroneous sequences, any TCR cDNA sequence not supported by at least two reads was discarded. The tcR package was used for downstream repertoire analysis, with clonotypes matched between fractions based on CDR3 nucleotide sequence plus V segment. VDJmatch was used to annotate antigen specificity against VDJdb, with one amino acid substitution allowed in CDR3.

This TCR derives from a woman aged 18-29 years in good health. The sample taken for sequencing was PBMCs.

The encoded CDR3 is CASSITVRLAGAVNEQFF. The DNA sequence is given as TGTGCCAGTAGTATCACCGTCAGACTAGCGGGAGCTGTAAATGAGCAGTTCTTC. The chain links TRBV19 with TRBJ2-1; TRBD2 agrees with 12 junctional bases. From its cysteine to its phenylalanine, the CDR3 spans 18 amino acids. Here the CDR3 DNA is all that survives: 54 bases in frame from base 1. Trimming leaves V shorter by 3 bases and J shorter by 7 bases, with the junction holding 13 bases beyond the gene matches. As encoded in the germline V gene (reference sequence), CDR1 is LNHDA while CDR2 is SQIVND.